Below, 16 T cell receptor beta chains from the same sample are listed, as sequenced in a study of post-analysis software for immune sequencing data. General observations from the study: Patients used several TRBV segments, including TRBV5-6, TRBV5-1 and TRBV20-1, more often than controls.

These receptors have no known antigen. Tagging with unique molecular identifiers was a feature of the TCR beta cDNA libraries. TCRdb used MiXCR to reprocess the PCR reads, holding one entry per CDR3 protein. The table records 180,000 or so distinct CDR3 sequences, approximately 28% of them present only once. Sequencing was done on a sample of blood. These receptor sequences come from a girl aged 2-17 years with multiple sclerosis.

This clonotype has a count of ten or more. V and J are TRBV15 and TRBJ2-1; D uncertain. V dropped 6 bases and J dropped 3 bases, with 21 bases sitting between them. CDR1 and CDR2 (germline): LNHNV, YYDKDF (reference sequence). The CDR3 totals 17 residues. The CDR3 region has the DNA TGTGCCACCAGTCCAGCAGACGGAATTAGGATCTACAATGAGCAGTTCTTC. Its translation is CATSPADGIRIYNEQFF. The full variable domain, completed using reference TRBV15 and TRBJ2-1, is DAMVIQNPRYQVTQFGKPVTLSCSQTLNHNVMYWYQQKSSQAPKLLFHYYDKDFNNEADTPDNFQSRRPNTSFCFLDIRSPGLGDTAMYLCATSPADGIRIYNEQFFGPGTRLTVL.

About this clonotype: A read error may explain this, as a much larger clone is one base away. The chain uses TRBV5-1 and TRBJ2-5; 8 positions agree with TRBD1. J lost 9 bases, V lost 5 bases, and 12 bases had no gene match. The CDR3 has 14 residues. CDR1 and CDR2 from the germline V gene are SGHRS and YFSETQ. The CDR3 sequence: CASSQGTGLEAQYF. CDR3 DNA sequence: TGCGCCAGCAGTCAAGGGACAGGCCTCGAGGCCCAGTACTTC.

The V gene is TRBV14, the J gene TRBJ1-1, with D perhaps matching TRBD1 (6 bases). Trimming left V 4 bases short and J 2 bases short, with 17 bases between. Germline V gives CDR1 SGHDN, CDR2 FVKESK. The CDR3 has 16 amino acids. The CDR3 DNA follows: TGTGCCAGCAGCCGTCCTCCCGGGGGCTTCAACACTGAAGCTTTCTTT. Translating gives CASSRPPGGFNTEAFF. The full variable domain, with the rest looked up from reference TRBV14 and TRBJ1-1, is EAGVTQFPSHSVIEKGQTVTLRCDPISGHDNLYWYRRVMGKEIKFLLHFVKESKQDESGMPNNRFLAERTGGTYSTLKVQPAELEDSGVYFCASSRPPGGFNTEAFFGQGTRLTVV.

There are many counts of this clonotype. The chain is built from TRBV12-3 or TRBV12-4 and TRBJ2-3, with TRBD2 identical over 9 bases. V gave up 4 bases and J gave up 2 bases; unmatched junction bases: 7. The CDR3 has 16 amino acids. The CDR3 sequence is CASSWGSGSPTDTQYF. CDR3 DNA sequence: TGTGCCAGCAGTTGGGGTAGCGGGAGCCCCACAGATACGCAGTATTTT.

This clonotype occurred a few times. One end of the junction does not line up with germline, which may come from a read error. This rearrangement joins TRBV7-9 to TRBJ2-7, with D unresolved. This CDR3 is 11 amino acids long. Germline V CDR1 and CDR2: SEHNR, FQNEAQ (reference sequence). Here the CDR3 DNA reads TGTGCCTGCAGCTTATACTACGAGCAGTACTTC. Translated: CACSLYYEQYF.

In this sample, this clonotype turned up many times. The chain recombines TRBV3-1 with TRBJ2-7; D is unresolved. The germline gives CDR1 LGHDT, CDR2 YNNKEL (reference sequence). The length of the CDR3 is 12 residues. Trimming shortened V by 5 bases and J by 0 bases, and 5 bases separated the two germline ends. Here the CDR3 reads CASSFSSYEQYF. The CDR3 bases are TGTGCCAGCAGCTTTAGCTCCTACGAGCAGTACTTC.

The chain carries TRBV28 and TRBJ1-2; a weak D match, TRBD1 (6 bases). This CDR3 contains 13 residues. Trimming cost V 6 bases and J 1 base, with 9 bases left between them. Germline CDR1 and CDR2: MDHEN and SYDVKM. The CDR3 spells CASRIQGNYGYTF. In nucleotides, the CDR3 is TGTGCCAGCAGAATACAGGGTAACTATGGCTACACCTTC.

This clonotype was counted at least ten times. The chain recombines TRBV25-1 with TRBJ2-5; 7 nucleotides align to TRBD2. The CDR3 runs 13 residues. In germline, CDR1 is MGHDK, CDR2 SYGVNS. The V segment lost 6 bases and the J segment 4 bases; nucleotides outside the gene matches: 5. CDR3 nucleotide sequence: TGTGCCAGCAGCGGCGGGAGAGGAGAGACCCAGTACTTC. Translating it yields CASSGGRGETQYF.

The V gene is TRBV12-3 or TRBV12-4, the J gene TRBJ2-7; D is ambiguous. This CDR3 spans 13 amino acids. V was trimmed by 4 bases and J by 4 bases, leaving 11 bases between them. The CDR3 is CASSSGPGYEQYF. The CDR3 nucleotides read TGTGCCAGCAGTTCTGGGCCCGGATACGAGCAGTACTTC.

This clonotype came up a few times. The rearrangement uses TRBV7-2 and TRBJ1-1, with a tentative D call TRBD1 (6 bases). The V gene lost 0 bases and the J gene lost 1 base, with 18 bases spanning the gap. CDR3 length: 18 residues. The germline CDR1 and CDR2 sequences are SGHTA and FQGNSA. This CDR3 is CASSLADRDKGTNTEAFF. The CDR3, as DNA: TGTGCCAGCAGCTTAGCCGACCGGGACAAGGGGACGAACACTGAAGCTTTCTTT.

This clonotype was counted between two and nine times. The V gene is TRBV20-1, the J gene TRBJ2-3; 13 bases are a match to TRBD2. The CDR3 spans 18 residues. CDR1 and CDR2 (germline): DFQATT, SNEGSKA (reference sequence). V trimming: 6 bases; J trimming: 3 bases; junction bases outside the gene matches: 15. This CDR3 is CSAGLGTSGAFFTDTQYF. CDR3 nucleotide sequence: TGCAGTGCGGGCCTCGGGACTAGCGGGGCCTTTTTTACAGATACGCAGTATTTT.

This clonotype was counted only a few times. V gene TRBV28 combines with J gene TRBJ1-2; unclear D gene. Trimming took off 5 bases at V and 8 bases at J, with 21 bases between the two ends. Looked up from germline, CDR1 is MDHEN and CDR2 is SYDVKM. The CDR3 contains 15 residues. The CDR3 nucleotides are TGTGCCAGCAGTCAAGGAGGTAGGAGGGCGCCGGGCTACACCTTC. Translation gives CASSQGGRRAPGYTF.

This clonotype was counted at least ten times. The rearrangement links TRBV7-3 to TRBJ2-7; D unresolved. In germline, CDR1 is SGHTA, CDR2 FQGTGA. The ends were cut back, 1 base at V and 2 bases at J, with 9 bases in the middle. This CDR3 region has 14 residues. The CDR3 nucleotides are TGTGCCAGCAGCTTAAGTCCCGACACCTACGAGCAGTACTTC. Amino acids: CASSLSPDTYEQYF.

This clonotype was seen only a few times. Sequence at one end of the junction differs from germline and may be a read error. DNA of the CDR3: TGCGCCAGCAGCTCGTCCGGTGGAAGGGGCCCGGACGAGCAGTACTTC. Encoded protein: CASSSSGGRGPDEQYF. This sequence joins TRBV5-4 and TRBJ2-5, with D maybe TRBD1 (5 bases). The better agreement between TRBJ2-7 and the DNA end casts doubt on the J call. The CDR3 is 16 residues long. Germline loops: CDR1 SGHNT, CDR2 YYREEE (reference sequence).

This clonotype was observed a handful of times. V gene TRBV25-1 combines with J gene TRBJ1-2; 8 bases are shared with TRBD1. Germline V CDR1 and CDR2: MGHDK, SYGVNS. With 1 base clipped from V and 6 bases from J, the junction kept 7 bases outside the gene matches. The CDR3 is 15 residues long. CDR3 nucleotide sequence: TGTGCCAGCAGTGAATCGGGCAGGGGGCGCGATGGCTACACCTTC. Translated: CASSESGRGRDGYTF.

V gene TRBV29-1 combines with J gene TRBJ2-5; D uncertain. The J call is doubtful: the DNA matches TRBJ2-7 better. This CDR3 spans 14 amino acids. Germline CDR1 reads SQVTM; CDR2 reads ANQGSEA. The CDR3 nucleotides are TGCAGCGTTGAAGATGGCCAGGAGTCCTACGAGCAGTACTTC. Translation: CSVEDGQESYEQYF.